These 22 T cell receptor beta chains were sequenced from one sample in a study of T and B cells in COVID-19 patients. TRB was amplified from around 250-500 ng of blood genomic DNA. TRB rearrangements were amplified by multiplex PCR with BIOMED2 TRB-A/B primers. TCRdb reanalysed the multiplex PCR reads using MiXCR and keeps one entry per CDR3 protein. The profile shows around 15,000 distinct CDR3 sequences, 25% to 30% of them singletons. Sample: blood. The receptors originated from a human donor who had recovered from COVID-19.

The J gene is TRBJ2-7, the V gene TRBV20-1, with D maybe TRBD1 (6 bases). V was pared by 3 bases and J by 2 bases, with 14 bases between. This CDR3 is built from 14 residues. Germline lookup yields CDR1 DFQATT and CDR2 SNEGSKA (reference sequence). The CDR3 DNA reads as TGCAGTGCTAGTCACAGGGAAGGAACCTACGAGCAGTACTTC. Its translation is CSASHREGTYEQYF.

The chain employs TRBV7-2 and TRBJ1-5, with a possible D match to TRBD1 (5 bases). The CDR3 loop spans 15 amino acids. The germline V gene encodes CDR1 SGHTA and CDR2 FQGNSA. Trimming removed 2 bases from V and 2 bases from J, with 10 bases in between. CDR3 coding DNA: TGTGCCAGCAGCTTAATGTTAGGGGGCAATCAGCCCCAGCATTTT. Amino acids: CASSLMLGGNQPQHF.

CDR3: CASRGFSYEQYF. CDR3 nucleotide sequence: TGTGCCAGCAGAGGCTTCTCCTACGAGCAGTACTTC. The rearrangement links TRBV7-2 to TRBJ2-7, with D hard to call. Germline lookup yields CDR1 SGHTA and CDR2 FQGNSA. V lost 6 bases to trimming and J lost 0 bases, with 6 bases between them. The CDR3 loop spans 12 amino acids.

The chain links TRBV20-1 to TRBJ2-1; D gene unclear. Germline V lookup: CDR1 DFQATT, CDR2 SNEGSKA (reference sequence). CDR3 length equals 14 residues. V was pared by 5 bases and J by 0 bases, with 11 bases between. CDR3 nucleotide sequence: TGCAGTGCTCAGGACGCAAACTCCTACAATGAGCAGTTCTTC. Residues: CSAQDANSYNEQFF.

In its sample, this clonotype was seen many times. The V call is TRBV5-6, the J call TRBJ2-3; TRBD2 agrees at 10 bases. CDR3 length: 15 amino acids. The ends lost 4 bases at V and 1 base at J; junction bases unmatched: 3. In germline, CDR1 is SGHDT, CDR2 YYEEEE. DNA of the CDR3: TGTGCCAGCAGCCCCCTAGCGGGGGGCACAGATACGCAGTATTTT. Its translation: CASSPLAGGTDTQYF.

This clonotype occurred a few times. V is TRBV15 and J is TRBJ1-4, with D tentatively TRBD1 (6 bases). The CDR3 consists of 14 residues. Germline CDR1 LNHNV, CDR2 YYDKDF (reference sequence). Trimming left V 7 bases short and J 10 bases short, with 19 bases between. CDR3 nucleotides: TGTGCCACCACCCCTGACCTATTAGGGGGAAAACTGTTTTTT. Protein: CATTPDLLGGKLFF.

This clonotype was picked up one time. V and J are TRBV28 and TRBJ2-7, with D possibly being TRBD1 or TRBD2 (5 bases each). Germline loops: CDR1 MDHEN, CDR2 SYDVKM. The ends were cut back, 8 bases at V and 3 bases at J, with 14 bases in the middle. The CDR3 extends over 13 amino acids. CDR3 protein: CASSLRGVYEQYF. CDR3 sequence (DNA): TGTGCCAGCTCTTTAAGAGGGGTCTACGAGCAGTACTTC.

The rearrangement uses TRBV6-6 and TRBJ1-6; D is unresolved. CDR3 size: 15 residues. V lost 7 bases, J lost 6 bases, and 16 bases lay in between. The germline gives CDR1 MNHNY, CDR2 SVGAGI (reference sequence). The CDR3 DNA is TGTGCCAGCAACCAGAAGACCGTCCTTAATTCACCCCTCCACTTT. Translation gives CASNQKTVLNSPLHF.

V and J are TRBV5-4 and TRBJ2-3; D gene ambiguous. Trimming pared 5 bases from V and 2 bases from J, leaving 12 bases between. CDR1 SGHNT and CDR2 YYREEE come from the germline V gene (reference sequence). This CDR3 spans 14 amino acids. The CDR3: CASRPDTFTDTQYF. The CDR3 DNA reads TGTGCCAGCAGACCGGATACATTCACAGATACGCAGTATTTT.

In its sample, this clonotype is medium-sized. The chain couples TRBV6-2 or TRBV6-3 to TRBJ2-3, with TRBD2 identical over 15 bases. V lost 4 bases and J lost 4; bases outside the gene matches: 0. This CDR3 contains 15 residues. CDR1 and CDR2 (germline): MNHEY, SVGEGT. This CDR3 reads CASSWTSGGADTQYF. The CDR3 region has the DNA TGTGCCAGCAGTTGGACTAGCGGGGGGGCAGATACGCAGTATTTT.

This rearrangement joins TRBV6-1 to TRBJ2-4; D is perhaps TRBD2 (6 bases). The CDR3 spans 15 residues. Germline-derived CDR1 and CDR2 are MNHNS and SASEGT. Trimming shortened V by 2 bases and J by 1 base, and 9 bases separated the two germline ends. The CDR3 DNA sequence: TGTGCCAGCAGTGAAAGGGACTTCGCCAAAAACATTCAGTACTTC. Translated: CASSERDFAKNIQYF.

This clonotype has ten or more counts. This chain connects TRBV19 to TRBJ2-5; maybe TRBD1 (6 bases). Per the germline V gene, CDR1 is LNHDA and CDR2 is SQIVND (reference sequence). V was trimmed by 4 bases and J by 4 bases, leaving 16 bases between them. CDR3 length equals 15 residues. Written as DNA, the CDR3 is TGTGCCAGTAGTAGAGAGGGGGTACTCAGAGAGACCCAGTACTTC. Its protein is CASSREGVLRETQYF.

This clonotype was found many times. The chain has TRBV6-2 or TRBV6-3 and TRBJ2-6; no clear D gene. Germline lookup yields CDR1 MNHEY and CDR2 SVGEGT. The CDR3 is made up of 21 amino acids. Trimming removed 5 bases from V and 0 bases from J, with 26 bases in between. CDR3 in amino acids: CASSRLPGRGSRSSGANVLTF. In DNA, the CDR3 is TGTGCCAGCAGTCGCCTTCCAGGTCGTGGTAGCCGTTCCTCTGGGGCCAACGTCCTGACTTTC.

This chain connects TRBV12-3 or TRBV12-4 to TRBJ2-3; D unresolved. The CDR3 spans 14 residues. Trimming took 1 base from V and 5 from J, leaving 10 bases between them. CDR3 sequence reads: CASSLDRVGDTQYF. The CDR3 coding sequence is TGTGCCAGCAGTTTAGATAGGGTTGGAGATACGCAGTATTTT.

The chain has TRBV6-5 and TRBJ1-4; D possibly corresponds to TRBD1 (6 bases). This CDR3 region has 14 residues. CDR1 and CDR2 (germline): MNHEY, SVGAGI. The V end was cut by 6 bases, the J end by 10 bases, with 18 bases between. The CDR3 protein is CASRKTGGLLKLFF. The CDR3 nucleotides are TGTGCCAGCAGAAAAACTGGGGGCCTCTTAAAACTGTTTTTT.

Concerning this clonotype: A much bigger clone sits one base away, suggesting this may be a read error. V usage is TRBV19 and J usage is TRBJ1-6, with D uncertain. Germline V gives CDR1 LNHDA, CDR2 SQIVND (reference sequence). The CDR3 loop spans 14 amino acids. The CDR3 loop is CASSIEMGNTPIHF. In DNA form, the CDR3 reads TGTGCCAGTAGTATCGAAATGGGTAATACACCCATCCACTTT.

By share of the sample, this clonotype is medium-sized. This rearrangement joins TRBV19 to TRBJ2-7; 10 nucleotides match TRBD1. From germline, CDR1 is LNHDA and CDR2 SQIVND (reference sequence). The CDR3 has 15 residues. Trimming removed 4 bases from V and 3 bases from J; junction bases left unmatched: 6. The CDR3 DNA reads TGTGCCAGTAGTAAGGGACAGGGGACCTACTACGAGCAGTACTTC. Its protein product is CASSKGQGTYYEQYF.

This sequence joins TRBV5-4 and TRBJ1-1; TRBD1 might be the D (6 bases). The germline V gene has CDR1 SGHNT and CDR2 YYREEE (reference sequence). The V and J ends lost 2 bases and 5 bases respectively, with 13 bases between them. The CDR3 is made up of 14 amino acids. DNA of the CDR3: TGTGCCAGCAGCTTCGGGGGGGCTCTGACTGAAGCTTTCTTT. Encoded protein: CASSFGGALTEAFF.

This clonotype was seen repeatedly, ten times or more. The chain couples TRBV19 to TRBJ2-7; 8 bases fit TRBD1. Per the germline V gene, CDR1 is LNHDA and CDR2 is SQIVND (reference sequence). The CDR3 is made up of 14 amino acids. Trimming cost V 4 bases and J 1 base; bases outside gene matches: 3. The CDR3 DNA follows: TGTGCCAGTAGTAGTCGGACAGGGTCCTACGAGCAGTACTTC. It codes for CASSSRTGSYEQYF.

This clonotype was seen once. The chain joins TRBV18 to TRBJ2-6, with 11 positions matching TRBD1. V dropped 1 base and J dropped 3; count of bases not matched to a gene: 8. Germline loops: CDR1 KGHSH, CDR2 LQKENI. CDR3 length: 19 residues. CDR3 region: CASSPRTGGQQGGANVLTF. CDR3 coding DNA: TGTGCCAGCTCACCACGGACAGGGGGCCAGCAGGGTGGGGCCAACGTCCTGACTTTC.

The V and J genes are TRBV6-6 and TRBJ1-1; unclear D gene. V was trimmed by 6 bases and J by 1 base, leaving 9 bases between them. This CDR3 is 13 amino acids long. The germline V gene has CDR1 MNHNY and CDR2 SVGAGI (reference sequence). The CDR3 sequence is CASSQAGNTEAFF. As DNA, the CDR3 is TGTGCCAGCAGCCAAGCGGGGAACACTGAAGCTTTCTTT.

The chain joins TRBV18 to TRBJ2-5; D is unclear. In germline, CDR1 is KGHSH, CDR2 LQKENI. This CDR3 has 13 residues. V was shortened by 0 bases and J by 4 bases, with 6 bases between the two germline ends. CDR3 region: CASSPPIGETQYF. CDR3 bases: TGTGCCAGCTCACCACCGATCGGAGAGACCCAGTACTTC.